These T cell receptor beta chains were read from a single sample in a study of T-cell reconstitution after alpha-beta-depleted transplantation in children. TCRdb analysed the PCR reads with MiXCR anew, one entry per CDR3 protein. This repertoire shows hundreds of thousands of distinct CDR3 sequences, 6% to 10% found once; its top ten account for approximately 8.2%. The sequenced sample was peripheral blood, obtained 360 days after TCRalphabeta/CD19-depleted stem cell transplant. Every receptor here comes from a female patient aged 2-15 years who had a stem cell transplant for Fanconi anemia, so the T cells may come from the graft donor. Each CDR3 is given with its conserved first and last residue.

v_gene	j_gene	CDR3aa
TRBV7-9	TRBJ1-5	CAPRGKPYSNQPQHF
TRBV7-9	TRBJ2-3	CASSYTGSGTDTQYF
TRBV12-3/TRBV12-4	TRBJ2-1	CASSRRQNNEQFF
TRBV7-6	TRBJ2-7	CASSLTSGGVYEQYF
TRBV7-9	TRBJ2-7	CASSLGELGRQFYEQYF
TRBV2	TRBJ2-6	CASSGGPSGANVLTF
TRBV28	TRBJ2-7	CASSFLTGVRYEQYF
TRBV7-8	TRBJ2-7	CASRLSGGPTYEQYF
TRBV6-2/TRBV6-3	TRBJ1-2	CASSSPGRELNGYTF
TRBV20-1	TRBJ2-3	CSARTRIGADTQYF
TRBV20-1	TRBJ2-3	CSARRGIAGLVPDTQYF
TRBV6-4	TRBJ2-2	CASSDKNTGELFF
TRBV12-3/TRBV12-4	TRBJ2-4	CASRGGWGNKNIQYF
TRBV19	TRBJ2-1	CASSPTSGSLNEQFF
TRBV11-3	TRBJ2-3	CASSLDNTDTQYF
TRBV6-2/TRBV6-3	TRBJ1-2	CASSYGDGYTF
TRBV7-2	TRBJ1-4	CASSLRQGREKLFF
TRBV5-6	TRBJ2-3	CASSFNPFRDRESTDTQYF
TRBV9	TRBJ1-2	CASNPGTGLNYGYTF
TRBV28	TRBJ2-5	CASSLSRPQETQYF
TRBV14	TRBJ2-2	CASSPRLTRGELFF
TRBV5-1	TRBJ2-5	CASSLALGETQYF
TRBV29-1	TRBJ1-1	CSAGTAPNTEAFF
TRBV12-3/TRBV12-4	TRBJ1-5	CASRPGTYQSQHF
TRBV29-1	TRBJ2-5	CSVEDPVGETQYF